These T cell receptor beta chains were read from a single sample in a study of CD8+ T cells in alopecia areata. Some clones are missing from TCRdb's copy, which holds only in-frame ones; the method was immunoSEQ multiplex PCR. In the table there are some 190,000 clones, about half of which are singletons. Here the sequenced sample was CD8+ T cells sorted from blood, taken at week 52, from a patient treated with tofacitinib. The receptors shown here come from a human donor with alopecia areata. CDR3s include the opening cysteine and the closing phenylalanine or tryptophan. The D gene is left open where the match is weak. Clone sizes are given selectively: once, few, many, or a class where the clone is expanded.

cdr3_length: 14; d_call: NA; j_call: TRBJ2-1; v_call: TRBV9; clone_size: few; cdr3_aa: CASSVDLGWDEQFF; cdr3_nt: TGTGCCAGCAGCGTAGATTTGGGTTGGGATGAGCAGTTCTTC
cdr3_length: 13; d_call: NA; j_call: TRBJ1-1; v_call: TRBV5-1; clone_size: NA; cdr3_aa: CASSRELNTEAFF; cdr3_nt: TGCGCCAGCAGCCGGGAACTAAACACTGAAGCTTTCTTT
cdr3_length: 13; d_call: NA; j_call: TRBJ1-5; v_call: TRBV27; clone_size: NA; cdr3_aa: CASTRGVGQPQHF; cdr3_nt: TGTGCCAGCACGAGGGGGGTTGGTCAGCCCCAGCATTTT
cdr3_length: 15; d_call: TRBD2; j_call: TRBJ2-7; v_call: TRBV7-2; clone_size: NA; cdr3_aa: CASSSVVAGPYEQYF; cdr3_nt: TGTGCCAGCAGCTCAGTGGTAGCGGGGCCCTACGAGCAGTACTTC
cdr3_length: 12; d_call: NA; j_call: TRBJ2-7; v_call: TRBV25-1; clone_size: few; cdr3_aa: CATSGSSWEQYF; cdr3_nt: TGTGCCACTTCGGGGAGCTCTTGGGAGCAGTACTTC
cdr3_length: 13; d_call: NA; j_call: TRBJ1-4; v_call: TRBV7-6; clone_size: NA; cdr3_aa: CASSLRRGEKLFF; cdr3_nt: TGTGCCAGCAGCTTACGCAGGGGTGAAAAACTGTTTTTT
cdr3_length: 15; d_call: NA; j_call: TRBJ2-3; v_call: TRBV7-3; clone_size: NA; cdr3_aa: CASSLTGGPADTQYF; cdr3_nt: TGTGCCAGCAGCTTAACGGGGGGGCCGGCAGATACGCAGTATTTT
cdr3_length: 16; d_call: NA; j_call: TRBJ2-7; v_call: TRBV5-1; clone_size: NA; cdr3_aa: CASSLALGGDPYEQYF; cdr3_nt: TGCGCCAGCAGCTTGGCCTTGGGGGGCGATCCCTACGAGCAGTACTTC
cdr3_length: 14; d_call: NA; j_call: TRBJ2-5; v_call: TRBV7-9; clone_size: few; cdr3_aa: CASSFAQAGETQYF; cdr3_nt: TGTGCCAGCAGCTTCGCGCAAGCAGGAGAGACCCAGTACTTC
cdr3_length: 15; d_call: NA; j_call: TRBJ2-7; v_call: TRBV14; clone_size: once; cdr3_aa: CASSQEVRSFYEQYF; cdr3_nt: TGTGCCAGCAGCCAAGAGGTCCGGTCTTTCTACGAGCAGTACTTC
cdr3_length: 14; d_call: NA; j_call: TRBJ1-4; v_call: TRBV16; clone_size: few; cdr3_aa: CASSQVGLGEKLFF; cdr3_nt: TGTGCCAGCAGCCAAGTGGGCCTCGGGGAAAAACTGTTTTTT
cdr3_length: 16; d_call: NA; j_call: TRBJ2-1; v_call: TRBV5-1; clone_size: NA; cdr3_aa: CASSSTETSSYNEQFF; cdr3_nt: TGCGCCAGCAGCTCCACCGAGACGAGCTCCTACAATGAGCAGTTCTTC
cdr3_length: 12; d_call: NA; j_call: TRBJ1-4; v_call: TRBV29-1; clone_size: NA; cdr3_aa: CSVLGTDEKLFF; cdr3_nt: TGCAGCGTTCTCGGGACGGACGAAAAACTGTTTTTT
cdr3_length: 17; d_call: NA; j_call: TRBJ2-6; v_call: TRBV5-1; clone_size: NA; cdr3_aa: CASSFSLRDPGANVLTF; cdr3_nt: TGCGCCAGCAGCTTTTCGTTGAGGGACCCTGGGGCCAACGTCCTGACTTTC
cdr3_length: 16; d_call: TRBD1; j_call: TRBJ1-6; v_call: TRBV7-2; clone_size: NA; cdr3_aa: CASSPRTGVSNSPLHF; cdr3_nt: TGTGCCAGCAGCCCCCGGACAGGGGTGAGCAATTCACCCCTCCACTTT
cdr3_length: 15; d_call: TRBD2; j_call: TRBJ2-5; v_call: TRBV7-9; clone_size: NA; cdr3_aa: CASSLDSTSSKTQYF; cdr3_nt: TGTGCCAGCAGCTTAGACTCGACTAGCTCGAAGACCCAGTACTTC
cdr3_length: 11; d_call: NA; j_call: TRBJ2-1; v_call: TRBV5-1; clone_size: NA; cdr3_aa: CASSLGNEQFF; cdr3_nt: TGCGCCAGCAGCTTGGGCAATGAGCAGTTCTTC
cdr3_length: 13; d_call: NA; j_call: TRBJ2-5; v_call: TRBV30; clone_size: NA; cdr3_aa: CACGGRGRETQYF; cdr3_nt: TGTGCCTGCGGGGGGCGGGGGAGAGAGACCCAGTACTTC
cdr3_length: 14; d_call: NA; j_call: TRBJ1-2; v_call: TRBV19; clone_size: few; cdr3_aa: CASSKRTDLRGYTF; cdr3_nt: TGTGCCAGTAGTAAGAGGACGGATCTTAGGGGCTACACCTTC
cdr3_length: 14; d_call: TRBD1; j_call: TRBJ1-1; v_call: TRBV5-1; clone_size: NA; cdr3_aa: CASSSTGRDTEAFF; cdr3_nt: TGCGCCAGCAGCTCGACAGGGCGTGACACTGAAGCTTTCTTT
cdr3_length: 16; d_call: NA; j_call: TRBJ1-3; v_call: TRBV7-2; clone_size: few; cdr3_aa: CASSLRLSNSGNTIYF; cdr3_nt: TGTGCCAGCAGCTTAAGGCTTAGTAACTCTGGAAACACCATATATTTT
cdr3_length: 15; d_call: TRBD2; j_call: TRBJ2-1; v_call: TRBV7-9; clone_size: few; cdr3_aa: CASSPIPGGYNEQFF; cdr3_nt: TGTGCCAGCAGCCCTATACCGGGGGGATACAATGAGCAGTTCTTC
cdr3_length: 13; d_call: NA; j_call: TRBJ1-2; v_call: TRBV30; clone_size: NA; cdr3_aa: CACTARENYGYTF; cdr3_nt: TGTGCCTGTACCGCTAGGGAAAACTATGGCTACACCTTC
cdr3_length: 13; d_call: NA; j_call: TRBJ2-3; v_call: TRBV29-1; clone_size: NA; cdr3_aa: CSAWPASTDTQYF; cdr3_nt: TGCAGCGCCTGGCCAGCCAGCACAGATACGCAGTATTTT
cdr3_length: 12; d_call: NA; j_call: TRBJ2-5; v_call: TRBV6-6; clone_size: few; cdr3_aa: CASSYKWETQYF; cdr3_nt: TGTGCCAGCAGTTACAAGTGGGAGACCCAGTACTTC
cdr3_length: 14; d_call: NA; j_call: TRBJ1-1; v_call: TRBV19; clone_size: NA; cdr3_aa: CASSIDGENTEAFF; cdr3_nt: TGTGCCAGTAGTATAGACGGGGAGAACACTGAAGCTTTCTTT
cdr3_length: 14; d_call: NA; j_call: TRBJ1-6; v_call: TRBV7-9; clone_size: NA; cdr3_aa: CASSLRGEDSPLHF; cdr3_nt: TGTGCCAGCAGCTTAAGAGGGGAAGATTCACCCCTCCACTTT
cdr3_length: 16; d_call: TRBD1; j_call: TRBJ2-7; v_call: TRBV5-6; clone_size: NA; cdr3_aa: CASSPRPDRESYEQYF; cdr3_nt: TGTGCCAGCAGCCCTCGCCCGGACAGGGAAAGCTACGAGCAGTACTTC
cdr3_length: 16; d_call: TRBD1; j_call: TRBJ1-2; v_call: TRBV7-8; clone_size: NA; cdr3_aa: CASSLAGGQWSYGYTF; cdr3_nt: TGTGCCAGCAGCTTAGCGGGGGGACAGTGGAGCTATGGCTACACCTTC